These 22 T cell receptor beta chains share one sample of origin, sequenced in a study of cytomegalovirus exposure and HLA in healthy donors. Primers: 60 Vbeta forward and 13 Jbeta reverse. Sequencing used immunoSEQ multiplex PCR; TCRdb keeps in-frame clones, though not all of them. There are 140,000 to 150,000 clones in the sample, with about 1.7% held by the top ten. Sequenced input: PBMCs. The receptor set was obtained from a woman aged 45 to 65 in good health and CMV-seronegative.

On this clone: Other DNA sequences in this sample translate to the same CDR3. V is TRBV28 and J is TRBJ1-4; TRBD1 matches 7 bases. The CDR3 totals 14 residues. Germline CDR1 is MDHEN and CDR2 is SYDVKM. The V and J ends lost 6 bases and 4 bases, in that order; junction bases with no gene match: 5. CDR3 protein: CASSRQGRNEKLFF. The CDR3 DNA reads as TGTGCCAGCAGCCGACAGGGTCGTAATGAAAAACTGTTTTTT. Full variable domain (remainder filled in from reference TRBV28 and TRBJ1-4): DVKVTQSSRYLVKRTGEKVFLECVQDMDHENMFWYRQDPGLGLRLIYFSYDVKMKEKGDIPEGYSVSREKKERFSLILESASTNQTSMYLCASSRQGRNEKLFFGSGTQLSVL.

The chain carries TRBV6-4 and TRBJ2-2; D remains ambiguous. Trimming removed 3 bases at V and 6 bases at J, with 8 bases between. This CDR3 is 13 amino acids long. Germline V gene sequence: CDR1 MRHNA, CDR2 SNTAGT. In nucleotides, the CDR3 is TGTGCCAGCAGTGAATCAGGCGCCGGGGAGCTGTTTTTT. Translated: CASSESGAGELFF.

This chain links TRBV5-8 with TRBJ2-7; possibly TRBD2 for D (6 bases). The V and J ends lost 4 bases and 2 bases respectively, with 10 bases between them. CDR1 and CDR2 from the germline V gene are SGHTS and YDEGEE. CDR3 length: 13 amino acids. CDR3 DNA sequence: TGTGCCAGCAGCGCGGGACCAGCCTACGAGCAGTACTTC. Translation: CASSAGPAYEQYF.

This chain joins TRBV7-8 and TRBJ1-5, with TRBD1 matching over 11 bases. CDR1 is SGHVS, CDR2 FQNEAQ, per germline. The CDR3 is made up of 17 amino acids. J was trimmed by 6 bases and V by 4 bases; bases with no gene match: 11. CDR3 nucleotides: TGTGCCAGCAGCTCATGGGGGGGACAGGGGGTTCGTCAGCCCCAGCATTTT. It specifies CASSSWGGQGVRQPQHF.

The V gene is TRBV28, the J gene TRBJ2-2; TRBD2 might be the D (6 bases). Trimming cost V 4 bases and J 3 bases, with 12 bases left between them. CDR3 size: 15 residues. Germline assignment: CDR1 MDHEN and CDR2 SYDVKM. The CDR3 reads CASSSAGMDTGELFF. CDR3 in DNA: TGTGCCAGCAGTTCCGCGGGGATGGACACCGGGGAGCTGTTTTTT.

The V gene is TRBV18, the J gene TRBJ2-7, with a weak D call TRBD2 (5 bases). Germline loops: CDR1 KGHSH, CDR2 LQKENI. The CDR3 spans 15 residues. V lost 1 base and J 2 bases, leaving 12 bases between the germline ends. The CDR3 sequence: CASSPRRTSAYEQYF. The CDR3 nucleotides read TGTGCCAGCTCACCACGGAGGACGAGCGCCTACGAGCAGTACTTC.

The chain carries TRBV15 and TRBJ1-1; 7 bases are shared with TRBD1. From germline, CDR1 is LNHNV and CDR2 YYDKDF (reference sequence). With V trimmed by 5 bases and J by 2 bases, 8 bases remained unmatched. The length of the CDR3 is 15 residues. The CDR3 region is CATSLLRTGNTEAFF. The CDR3 bases are TGTGCCACCAGCCTCCTGAGGACAGGAAACACTGAAGCTTTCTTT.

The rearrangement uses TRBV5-6 and TRBJ1-5; D perhaps matches TRBD1 (6 bases). V shed 0 bases and J shed 4 bases, with 8 bases lying between them. The CDR3 is 14 residues long. CDR1 and CDR2 from the germline V gene are SGHDT and YYEEEE. The CDR3 here is CASSLGTANQPQHF. CDR3 in DNA: TGTGCCAGCAGCTTGGGGACAGCAAATCAGCCCCAGCATTTT. Complete variable domain (other parts from reference TRBV5-6 and TRBJ1-5): DAGVTQSPTHLIKTRGQQVTLRCSPKSGHDTVSWYQQALGQGPQFIFQYYEEEERQRGNFPDRFSGHQFPNYSSELNVNALLLGDSALYLCASSLGTANQPQHFGDGTRLSIL.

V is TRBV14 and J is TRBJ1-1, with 10 bases aligning to TRBD1. The CDR3 runs to 15 residues. Looked up from germline, CDR1 is SGHDN and CDR2 is FVKESK. V gave up 6 bases and J gave up 2 bases; unmatched junction bases: 6. CDR3 protein: CASSRRQGANTEAFF. The CDR3 DNA follows: TGTGCCAGCAGTAGAAGACAGGGGGCAAACACTGAAGCTTTCTTT.

This chain uses TRBV7-2 with TRBJ2-3; TRBD2 aligns across 14 bases. V was clipped by 1 base and J by 1 base; unmatched bases: 4. This CDR3 spans 18 amino acids. Looked up from germline, CDR1 is SGHTA and CDR2 is FQGNSA. The CDR3 is CASSLVWGLAGGTDTQYF. The CDR3 nucleotides are TGTGCCAGCAGCTTAGTATGGGGACTAGCGGGGGGCACAGATACGCAGTATTTT.

The chain has TRBV5-4 and TRBJ1-2; no firm D call. Per the germline V gene, CDR1 is SGHNT and CDR2 is YYREEE (reference sequence). V was cut by 3 bases and J by 3 bases, with 9 bases left in between. This CDR3 spans 13 amino acids. CDR3 sequence reads: CASSSNTYYGYTF. CDR3 DNA sequence: TGTGCCAGCAGCTCCAACACATACTATGGCTACACCTTC.

This chain connects TRBV30 to TRBJ2-5, with D possibly being TRBD1 (7 bases). The V end was cut by 3 bases, the J end by 5 bases, with 13 bases between. CDR1 and CDR2 from the germline V gene are GTSNPN and SVGIG (reference sequence). This CDR3 has 13 residues. CDR3 nucleotides: TGTGCCTGGAGCCAACAGGGGAGGGAGACCCAGTACTTC. Residues: CAWSQQGRETQYF.

J is TRBJ2-2 and V is TRBV6-6; no reliable D call. Trimming removed 8 bases from V and 0 bases from J, with 7 bases in between. This CDR3 has 13 residues. Germline CDR1 is MNHNY and CDR2 is SVGAGI (reference sequence). CDR3 in amino acids: CASRVSNTGELFF. The CDR3 DNA reads as TGTGCCAGCCGGGTTTCGAACACCGGGGAGCTGTTTTTT.

The chain joins TRBV5-1 to TRBJ1-1, with 8 bases lining up with TRBD1. Trimming cost V 0 bases and J 5 bases; bases outside gene matches: 6. The germline V gene encodes CDR1 SGHRS and CDR2 YFSETQ. The CDR3 consists of 15 residues. Written as DNA, the CDR3 is TGCGCCAGCAGCTTGGAGGCAGGGGGCCGTACTGAAGCTTTCTTT. This encodes CASSLEAGGRTEAFF.

The V call is TRBV28, the J call TRBJ1-6; 9 nucleotides match TRBD1. The CDR3 has 15 amino acids. CDR1 is MDHEN, CDR2 SYDVKM, per germline. Trimming at V came to 2 bases and at J to 9 bases, leaving 5 bases not matched to a gene. CDR3 sequence reads: CASSLVQGAGSPLHF. The CDR3 bases are TGTGCCAGCAGTTTAGTACAGGGGGCGGGTTCACCCCTCCACTTT.

The chain carries TRBV28 and TRBJ1-1; a weak D match, TRBD1 (5 bases). This CDR3 is 13 amino acids long. V lost 6 bases and J 10 bases, leaving 18 bases between the germline ends. The germline V gene encodes CDR1 MDHEN and CDR2 SYDVKM. This CDR3 reads CASSPPAPGGAFF. CDR3 sequence (DNA): TGTGCCAGCAGCCCGCCCGCACCGGGGGGAGCTTTCTTT.

This chain uses TRBV7-9 with TRBJ2-7, with TRBD2 identical over 7 bases. Germline V gene data show CDR1 as SEHNR and CDR2 as FQNEAQ (reference sequence). The CDR3 is 14 residues long. Losses at the gene ends were 10 bases for V and 0 bases for J; bases not matched to a gene: 9. CDR3 sequence: CATSPGTNSYEQYF. The CDR3 DNA reads TGTGCCACGAGTCCCGGGACTAACTCCTACGAGCAGTACTTC.

The rearrangement uses TRBV6-5 and TRBJ1-4; TRBD1 is a possible D gene (5 bases). The CDR3 consists of 14 residues. The germline gives CDR1 MNHEY, CDR2 SVGAGI. V was clipped by 7 bases and J by 7 bases, with 16 bases between them. CDR3 region: CASTGSQGGEKLFF. The DNA of the CDR3 is TGTGCCAGCACTGGTTCGCAGGGAGGTGAAAAACTGTTTTTT.

This rearrangement joins TRBV7-2 to TRBJ2-7; D uncertain. Deletions cut 5 bases from V and 2 bases from J, with 13 bases between. This CDR3 region has 14 residues. The germline V gene has CDR1 SGHTA and CDR2 FQGNSA. CDR3 DNA: TGTGCCAGCAGCCGAGAACTACCCGCCTACGAGCAGTACTTC. Residues: CASSRELPAYEQYF. The full variable domain, its missing parts supplied by reference TRBV7-2 and TRBJ2-7, is GAGVSQSPSNKVTEKGKDVELRCDPISGHTALYWYRQSLGQGLEFLIYFQGNSAPDKSGLPSDRFSAERTGGSVSTLTIQRTQQEDSAVYLCASSRELPAYEQYFGPGTRLTVT.

Turning to this clone: At the DNA level, this CDR3 is encoded by other sequences in the same sample as well. CDR3 protein: CASSIGQGSYNEQFF. The CDR3 DNA is TGTGCCAGTAGTATAGGGCAGGGATCCTACAATGAGCAGTTCTTC. The chain links TRBV19 to TRBJ2-1; the D gene is possibly TRBD1 (5 bases). Trimming removed 1 base from V and 1 base from J, with 8 bases in between. The CDR3 extends over 15 amino acids. CDR1 and CDR2 (germline): LNHDA, SQIVND (reference sequence). The whole variable domain, remainder taken from reference TRBV19 and TRBJ2-1, is DGGITQSPKYLFRKEGQNVTLSCEQNLNHDAMYWYRQDPGQGLRLIYYSQIVNDFQKGDIAEGYSVSREKKESFPLTVTSAQKNPTAFYLCASSIGQGSYNEQFFGPGTRLTVL.

V is TRBV7-2 and J is TRBJ1-2; D gene unclear. Germline V gene sequence: CDR1 SGHTA, CDR2 FQGNSA. CDR3 length: 12 amino acids. The V and J ends lost 5 bases and 7 bases respectively, with 11 bases between them. The chain's CDR3 is CASSALLSGYTF. The CDR3 DNA sequence: TGTGCCAGCAGCGCACTCCTCTCTGGCTACACCTTC.

The chain links TRBV30 to TRBJ2-1, with D perhaps TRBD2 (7 bases). V was cut by 2 bases and J by 7 bases, with 18 bases left in between. This CDR3 is 15 amino acids long. In germline, CDR1 is GTSNPN, CDR2 SVGIG (reference sequence). CDR3 sequence (DNA): TGTGCCTGGAGTCAAGACGTGGGGGGGCTAAATGAGCAGTTCTTC. Translating gives CAWSQDVGGLNEQFF. The full variable domain, completed using reference TRBV30 and TRBJ2-1, is SQTIHQWPATLVQPVGSPLSLECTVEGTSNPNLYWYRQAAGRGLQLLFYSVGIGQISSEVPQNLSASRPQDRQFILSSKKLLLSDSGFYLCAWSQDVGGLNEQFFGPGTRLTVL.